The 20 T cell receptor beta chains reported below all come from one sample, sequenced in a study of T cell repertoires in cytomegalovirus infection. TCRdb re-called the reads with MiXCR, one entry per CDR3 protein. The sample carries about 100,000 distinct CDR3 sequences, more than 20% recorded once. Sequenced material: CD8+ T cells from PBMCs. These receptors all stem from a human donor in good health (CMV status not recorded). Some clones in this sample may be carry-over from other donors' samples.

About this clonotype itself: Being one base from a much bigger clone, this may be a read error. CDR3 amino acids: CASSGTSGLGAYEQYF. The CDR3 coding sequence is TGTGCCAGCAGTGGGACTAGCGGCTTGGGGGCTTACGAGCAGTACTTC. The V and J genes are TRBV11-2 and TRBJ2-7; 11 nucleotides align to TRBD2. J gave up 4 bases and V 6 bases, and 11 bases lay outside the gene matches. This CDR3 has 16 amino acids. Germline V gene data show CDR1 as SGHAT and CDR2 as FQNNGV.

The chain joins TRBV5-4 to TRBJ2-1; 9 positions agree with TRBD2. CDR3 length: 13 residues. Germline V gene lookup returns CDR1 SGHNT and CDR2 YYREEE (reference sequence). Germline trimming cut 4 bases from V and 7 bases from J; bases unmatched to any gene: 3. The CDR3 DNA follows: TGTGCCAGCAGCGCCGGACTAGCGAATGAGCAGTTCTTC. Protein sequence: CASSAGLANEQFF.

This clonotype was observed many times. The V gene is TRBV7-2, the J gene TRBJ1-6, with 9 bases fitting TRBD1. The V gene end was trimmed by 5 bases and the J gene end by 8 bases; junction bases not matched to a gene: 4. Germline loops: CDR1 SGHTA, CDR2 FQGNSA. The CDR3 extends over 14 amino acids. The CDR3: CASSPTGGDSPLHF. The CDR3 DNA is TGTGCCAGCAGCCCGACAGGGGGGGATTCACCCCTCCACTTT.

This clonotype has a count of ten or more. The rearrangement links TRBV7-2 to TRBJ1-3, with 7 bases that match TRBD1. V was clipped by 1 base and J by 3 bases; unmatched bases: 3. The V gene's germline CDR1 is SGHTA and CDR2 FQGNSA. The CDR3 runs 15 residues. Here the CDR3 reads CASSLGTGLGNTIYF. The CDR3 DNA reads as TGTGCCAGCAGCTTAGGGACAGGCCTTGGAAACACCATATATTTT.

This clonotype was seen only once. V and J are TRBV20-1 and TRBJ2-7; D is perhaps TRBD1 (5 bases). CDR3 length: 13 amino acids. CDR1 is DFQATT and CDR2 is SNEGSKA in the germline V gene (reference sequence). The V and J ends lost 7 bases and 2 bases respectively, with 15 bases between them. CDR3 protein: CSVLDSSTYEQYF. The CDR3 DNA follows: TGCAGTGTTTTAGACAGCTCCACCTACGAGCAGTACTTC.

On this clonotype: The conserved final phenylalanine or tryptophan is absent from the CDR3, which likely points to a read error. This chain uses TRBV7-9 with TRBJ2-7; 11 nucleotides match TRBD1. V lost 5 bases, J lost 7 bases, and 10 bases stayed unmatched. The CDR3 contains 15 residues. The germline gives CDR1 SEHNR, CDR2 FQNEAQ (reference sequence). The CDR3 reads CASSLGQGAVDEQYS. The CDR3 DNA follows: TGTGCCAGCAGCCTAGGACAGGGGGCGGTCGATGAGCAGTACTCC.

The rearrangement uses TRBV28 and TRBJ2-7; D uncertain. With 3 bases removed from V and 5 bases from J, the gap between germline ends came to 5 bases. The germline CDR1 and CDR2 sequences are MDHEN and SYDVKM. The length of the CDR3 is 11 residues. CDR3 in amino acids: CASSFPDEQYF. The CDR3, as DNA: TGTGCCAGCAGTTTTCCAGACGAGCAGTACTTC.

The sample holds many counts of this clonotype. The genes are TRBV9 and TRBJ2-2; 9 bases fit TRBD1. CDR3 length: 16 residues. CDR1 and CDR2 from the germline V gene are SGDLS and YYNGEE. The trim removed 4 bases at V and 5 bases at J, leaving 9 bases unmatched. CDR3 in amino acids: CASSLGTGSGTGELFF. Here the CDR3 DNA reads TGTGCCAGCAGCTTAGGGACAGGGTCGGGGACCGGGGAGCTGTTTTTT.

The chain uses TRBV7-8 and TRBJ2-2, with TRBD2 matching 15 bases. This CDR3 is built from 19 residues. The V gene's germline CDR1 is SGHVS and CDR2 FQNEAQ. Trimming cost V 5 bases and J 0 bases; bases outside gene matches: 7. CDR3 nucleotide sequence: TGTGCCAGCAGCCATAGGGGGACTAGCGGGGGGACGAACACCGGGGAGCTGTTTTTT. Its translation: CASSHRGTSGGTNTGELFF.

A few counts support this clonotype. The CDR3 region has the DNA TGTGCCAGCAGTTTAGGGCCGCGGAGGACTGAAGCTTTCTTT. Translated, it gives CASSLGPRRTEAFF. This chain links TRBV28 with TRBJ1-1; D not resolved. The V gene lost 2 bases and the J gene lost 5 bases, with 12 bases spanning the gap. The germline V gene has CDR1 MDHEN and CDR2 SYDVKM. The CDR3 has 14 residues.

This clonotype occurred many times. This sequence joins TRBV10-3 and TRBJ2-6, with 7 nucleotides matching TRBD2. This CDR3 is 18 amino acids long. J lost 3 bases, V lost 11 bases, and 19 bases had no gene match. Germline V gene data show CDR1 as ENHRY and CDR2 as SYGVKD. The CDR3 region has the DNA TGTGCCGTTTCGAAGGGAGGGGACCACCCCAGTGGGGCCAACGTCCTGACTTTC. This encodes CAVSKGGDHPSGANVLTF.

Here the CDR3 DNA reads TGTGCCAGCAGCCACCGGGAGGCGGGTGTGGCCGGGGAGCTGTTTTTT. The encoded protein is CASSHREAGVAGELFF. J is TRBJ2-2 and V is TRBV9; TRBD2 aligns across 7 bases. Trimming at V came to 4 bases and at J to 6 bases, leaving 12 bases not matched to a gene. Per the germline V gene, CDR1 is SGDLS and CDR2 is YYNGEE. The CDR3 is 16 amino acids. The full variable domain, completed using reference TRBV9 and TRBJ2-2, is DSGVTQTPKHLITATGQRVTLRCSPRSGDLSVYWYQQSLDQGLQFLIQYYNGEERAKGNILERFSAQQFPDLHSELNLSSLELGDSALYFCASSHREAGVAGELFFGEGSRLTVL.

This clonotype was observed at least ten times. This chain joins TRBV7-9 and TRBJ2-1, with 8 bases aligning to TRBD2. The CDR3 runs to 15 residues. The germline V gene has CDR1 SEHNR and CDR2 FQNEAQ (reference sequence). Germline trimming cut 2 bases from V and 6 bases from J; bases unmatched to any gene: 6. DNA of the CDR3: TGTGCCAGCAGCTTATCCGAACTAGCGGTCAATGAGCAGTTCTTC. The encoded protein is CASSLSELAVNEQFF.

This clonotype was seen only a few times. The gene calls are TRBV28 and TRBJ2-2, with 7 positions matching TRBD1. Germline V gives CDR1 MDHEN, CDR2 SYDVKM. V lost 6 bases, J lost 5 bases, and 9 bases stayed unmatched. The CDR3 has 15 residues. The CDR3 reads CASSTDRRSTGELFF. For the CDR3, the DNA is TGTGCCAGCAGCACGGACAGGAGAAGTACCGGGGAGCTGTTTTTT.

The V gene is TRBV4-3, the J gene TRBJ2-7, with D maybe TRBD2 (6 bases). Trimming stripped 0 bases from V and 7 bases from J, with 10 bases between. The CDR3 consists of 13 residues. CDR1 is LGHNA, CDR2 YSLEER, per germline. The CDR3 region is CASSQDPGREQYF. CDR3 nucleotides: TGCGCCAGCAGCCAAGATCCGGGGAGGGAGCAGTACTTC.

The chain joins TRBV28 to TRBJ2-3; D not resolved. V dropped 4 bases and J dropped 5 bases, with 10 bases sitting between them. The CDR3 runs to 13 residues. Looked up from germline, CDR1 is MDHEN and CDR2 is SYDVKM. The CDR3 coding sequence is TGTGCCAGCAGTTCGCTAGATGTAGATACGCAGTATTTT. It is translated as CASSSLDVDTQYF.

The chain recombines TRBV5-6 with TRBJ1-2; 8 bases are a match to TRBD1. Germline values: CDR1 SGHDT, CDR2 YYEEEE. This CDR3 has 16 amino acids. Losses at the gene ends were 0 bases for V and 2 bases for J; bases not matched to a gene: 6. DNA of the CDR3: TGTGCCAGCAGCTTGGCCCCGGGACAGGAGAACTATGGCTACACCTTC. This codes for CASSLAPGQENYGYTF.

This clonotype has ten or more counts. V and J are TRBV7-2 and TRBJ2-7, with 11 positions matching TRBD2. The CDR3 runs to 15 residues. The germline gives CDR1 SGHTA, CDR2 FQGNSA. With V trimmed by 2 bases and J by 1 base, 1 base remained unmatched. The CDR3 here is CASSLLAGGSYEQYF. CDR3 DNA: TGTGCCAGCAGCTTACTAGCGGGAGGTTCCTACGAGCAGTACTTC.

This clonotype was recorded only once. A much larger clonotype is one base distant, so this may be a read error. CDR3 amino acids: CASSSIAGGYTDTQYF. DNA for the CDR3: TGTGCCAGCAGCTCCATCGCGGGGGGGTACACAGATACGCAGTATTTT. The rearrangement uses TRBV7-6 and TRBJ2-3; 9 nucleotides align to TRBD2. The V segment lost 4 bases and the J segment 2 bases; nucleotides outside the gene matches: 7. The germline gives CDR1 SGHVS, CDR2 FNYEAQ. CDR3 size: 16 residues.

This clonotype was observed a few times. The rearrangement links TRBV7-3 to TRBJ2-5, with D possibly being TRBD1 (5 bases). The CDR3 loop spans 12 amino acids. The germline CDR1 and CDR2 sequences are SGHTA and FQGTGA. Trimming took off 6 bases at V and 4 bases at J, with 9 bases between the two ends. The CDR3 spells CASRGPGETQYF. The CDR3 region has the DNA TGTGCCAGCAGGGGGCCGGGAGAGACCCAGTACTTC.